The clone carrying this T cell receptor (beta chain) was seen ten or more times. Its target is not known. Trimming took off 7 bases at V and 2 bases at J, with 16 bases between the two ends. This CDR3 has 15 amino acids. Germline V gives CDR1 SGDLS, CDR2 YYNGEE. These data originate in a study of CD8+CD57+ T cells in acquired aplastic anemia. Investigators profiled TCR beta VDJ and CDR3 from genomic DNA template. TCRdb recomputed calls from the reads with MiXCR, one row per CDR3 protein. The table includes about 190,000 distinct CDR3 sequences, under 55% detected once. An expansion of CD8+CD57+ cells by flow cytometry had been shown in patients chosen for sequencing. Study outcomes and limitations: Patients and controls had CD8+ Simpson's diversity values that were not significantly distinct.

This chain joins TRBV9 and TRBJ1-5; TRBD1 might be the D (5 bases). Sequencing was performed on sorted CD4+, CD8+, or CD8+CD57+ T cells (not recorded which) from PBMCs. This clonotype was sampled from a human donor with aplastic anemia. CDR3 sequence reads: CASSPGGVGNQPQHF. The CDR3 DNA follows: TGTGCCAGCTCCCCCGGGGGGGTTGGCAATCAGCCCCAGCATTTT. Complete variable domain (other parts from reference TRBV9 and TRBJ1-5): DSGVTQTPKHLITATGQRVTLRCSPRSGDLSVYWYQQSLDQGLQFLIQYYNGEERAKGNILERFSAQQFPDLHSELNLSSLELGDSALYFCASSPGGVGNQPQHFGDGTRLSIL.